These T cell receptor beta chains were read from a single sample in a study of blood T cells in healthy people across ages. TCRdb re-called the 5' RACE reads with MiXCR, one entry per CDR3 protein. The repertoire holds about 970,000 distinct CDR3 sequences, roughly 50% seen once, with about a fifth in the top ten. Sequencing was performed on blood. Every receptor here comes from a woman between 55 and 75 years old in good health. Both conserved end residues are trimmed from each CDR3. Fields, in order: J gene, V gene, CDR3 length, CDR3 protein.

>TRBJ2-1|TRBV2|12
ASSHRTGHNEQF
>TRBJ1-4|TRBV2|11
ASHDTVGEKLF
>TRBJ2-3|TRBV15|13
ATSRDRGKTDTQY
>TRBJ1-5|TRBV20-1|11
SARVDRFQPQH
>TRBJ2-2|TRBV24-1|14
ATSDQRDTNTGELF
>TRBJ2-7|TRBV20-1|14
SARGRTSGSSYEQY
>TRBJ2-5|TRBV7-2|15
ASSKGGLAGPQETQY
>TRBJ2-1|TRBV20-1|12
SARGRRPYNEQF
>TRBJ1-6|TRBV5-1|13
ASSPRTGIDSPLH
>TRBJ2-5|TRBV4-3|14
ASSQAPTGVQETQY
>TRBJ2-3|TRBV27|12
ASSGTGRTDTQY
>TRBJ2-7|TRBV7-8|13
ASPPPGTGWYEQY
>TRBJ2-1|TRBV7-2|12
ASSLGAGGYYQF
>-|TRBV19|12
ASSPGGLAYEQY
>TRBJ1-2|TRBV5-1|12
ASSPEQGNYGYT
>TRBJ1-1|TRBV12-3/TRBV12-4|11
ASSLVSTGEAF
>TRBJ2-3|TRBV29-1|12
SVPDGWRADTQY